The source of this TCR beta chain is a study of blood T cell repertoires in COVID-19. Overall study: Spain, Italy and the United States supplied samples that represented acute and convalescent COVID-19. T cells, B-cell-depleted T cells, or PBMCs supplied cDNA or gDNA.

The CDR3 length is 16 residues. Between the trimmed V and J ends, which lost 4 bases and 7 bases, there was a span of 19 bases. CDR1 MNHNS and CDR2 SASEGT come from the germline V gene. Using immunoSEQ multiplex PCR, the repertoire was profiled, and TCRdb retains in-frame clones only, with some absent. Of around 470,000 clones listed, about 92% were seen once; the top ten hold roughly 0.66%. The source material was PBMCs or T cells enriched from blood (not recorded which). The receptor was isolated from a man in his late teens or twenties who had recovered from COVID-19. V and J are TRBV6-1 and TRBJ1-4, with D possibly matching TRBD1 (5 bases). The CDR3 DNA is TGTGCCAGCAGTGGATGGACACCTAGGGGAAGTGAAAAACTGTTTTTT. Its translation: CASSGWTPRGSEKLFF.